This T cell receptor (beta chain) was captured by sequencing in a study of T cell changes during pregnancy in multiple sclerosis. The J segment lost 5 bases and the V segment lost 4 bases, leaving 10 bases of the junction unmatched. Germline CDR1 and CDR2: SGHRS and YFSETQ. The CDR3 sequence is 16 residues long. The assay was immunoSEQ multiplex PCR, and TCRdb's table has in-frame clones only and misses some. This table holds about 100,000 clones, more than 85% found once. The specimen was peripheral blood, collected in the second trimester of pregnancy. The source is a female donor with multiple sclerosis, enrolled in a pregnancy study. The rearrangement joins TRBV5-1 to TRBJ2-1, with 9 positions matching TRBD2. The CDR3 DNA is TGCGCCAGCAGCCGCGGGGGGGCGACGAAAAACAATGAGCAGTTCTTC. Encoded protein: CASSRGGATKNNEQFF.